This TCR beta chain was identified in a study of cytomegalovirus exposure and HLA in healthy donors. On the study more broadly: The 110 or so validation repertoires were produced on the same platform as the 650 or so repertoires of the first cohort. This was reported in a later analysis. Study-wide findings and caveats: The CMV antigen specificity of a few CMV-associated chains was confirmed through in vitro analysis. Reported performance of the classifier showed diagnosis of cytomegalovirus status with high specificity and sensitivity.

This clone turned up a few times. Its specificity is not known. Libraries were prepared by immunoSEQ multiplex PCR; TCRdb keeps only in-frame clonotypes and omits some of them. Here the sample spans 300,000 to 450,000 clones, 70% to 90% being singletons. The donors belonged to the approximately 110-subject validation cohort, separate from the roughly 600-subject first cohort. Input material: PBMCs. This TCR came from a woman between 18 and 30 years old in good health and CMV-seronegative.

CDR3 in DNA: TGTGCCAGCAGTTGGGGCGGACAGGGGCGCAATCAGCCCCAGCATTTT. It codes for CASSWGGQGRNQPQHF. The genes are TRBV28 and TRBJ1-5, with 9 bases that match TRBD1. Germline CDR1 and CDR2: MDHEN and SYDVKM. V trimming: 4 bases; J trimming: 2 bases; junction bases outside the gene matches: 6. The CDR3 length is 16 residues.